These 19 T cell receptor beta chains came from one sample sequenced in a study of blood T cell repertoires in COVID-19. Measured with immunoSEQ multiplex PCR; TCRdb has only the in-frame clones, and not every one. The sample includes about 280,000 clones, approximately 89% seen only once; the top ten take around 9%. Sample: peripheral blood. These receptors all stem from a man aged 35 to 55 with active or convalescent COVID-19.

The J gene is TRBJ2-1, the V gene TRBV2; 7 nucleotides match TRBD1. This CDR3 contains 13 residues. Trimming cost V 6 bases and J 5 bases; bases outside gene matches: 4. CDR1 and CDR2 from the germline V gene are SNHLY and FYNNEI. The CDR3 loop is CASSLGTDNEQFF. In DNA, the CDR3 is TGTGCCAGCAGCCTAGGGACAGACAATGAGCAGTTCTTC.

V and J are TRBV19 and TRBJ2-7; D remains unclear. The CDR3 length is 13 residues. V lost 5 bases and J 1 base, leaving 9 bases between the germline ends. Germline V CDR1 and CDR2: LNHDA, SQIVND (reference sequence). The CDR3, as DNA: TGTGCCAGTAGTGTAGGCAGATCCTACGAGCAGTACTTC. Translated, it gives CASSVGRSYEQYF.

Details on this clone: This sample includes further DNA sequences coding for the same CDR3. This chain uses TRBV6-5 with TRBJ1-5; 7 bases line up with TRBD1. Germline CDR1 reads MNHEY; CDR2 reads SVGAGI. The CDR3 runs to 12 residues. V shed 6 bases and J 4 bases; nucleotides not matched to a gene: 0. The CDR3 loop is CASRQGNQPQHF. The DNA of the CDR3 is TGTGCCAGCAGACAGGGGAATCAGCCCCAGCATTTT.

V and J are TRBV3-1 (or the pseudogene TRBV3-2) and TRBJ1-1; the D is unclear. V was trimmed by 1 base and J by 0 bases, leaving 9 bases between them. The germline CDR1 and CDR2 sequences are LGHDT and YNNKEL (reference sequence). This CDR3 region has 15 residues. This CDR3 reads CASSQVKLMNTEAFF. CDR3 coding DNA: TGTGCCAGCAGCCAAGTCAAGCTGATGAACACTGAAGCTTTCTTT.

The gene calls are TRBV5-1 and TRBJ1-6; 7 bases agree with TRBD1. The CDR3 covers 14 residues. In germline, CDR1 is SGHRS, CDR2 YFSETQ. The junction had 6 bases not matched to a gene; V was cut back by 5 bases and J by 7 bases. The chain's CDR3 is CASSPDRTNSPLHF. The CDR3 bases are TGCGCCAGCAGTCCGGACAGGACCAATTCACCCCTCCACTTT.

J is TRBJ2-7 and V is TRBV12-3 or TRBV12-4; D not certain. V lost 6 bases, J lost 2 bases, and 11 bases lay in between. This CDR3 has 13 residues. CDR3 nucleotide sequence: TGTGCCAGCAGGCACCGTCGGGCCTACGAGCAGTACTTC. Protein: CASRHRRAYEQYF.

CDR3 sequence (DNA): TGTGCCACCAGTGACAGGGACAGTACGTCTCACACCGGGGAGCTGTTTTTT. Translation gives CATSDRDSTSHTGELFF. The chain recombines TRBV24-1 with TRBJ2-2; 7 positions match TRBD1. This CDR3 contains 17 residues. With V trimmed by 4 bases and J by 3 bases, 10 bases remained unmatched. Germline V gene sequence: CDR1 KGHDR, CDR2 SFDVKD.

V is TRBV30 and J is TRBJ1-3; TRBD1 agrees at 8 bases. The CDR3 loop spans 15 amino acids. J gave up 2 bases and V 0 bases, and 3 bases lay outside the gene matches. Germline-derived CDR1 and CDR2 are GTSNPN and SVGIG (reference sequence). In DNA, the CDR3 is TGTGCCTGGAGTGTCCAGGGACAGGCTGGAAACACCATATATTTT. Its protein is CAWSVQGQAGNTIYF.

The CDR3 nucleotides are TGTGCCAGCAGTCTCTCTCGGGGGCAGCCCCAGCATTTT. This gives the protein CASSLSRGQPQHF. The gene calls are TRBV12-3 or TRBV12-4 and TRBJ1-5; D perhaps matches TRBD1 (5 bases). The CDR3 contains 13 residues. V dropped 5 bases and J dropped 7 bases, with 12 bases sitting between them.

The gene calls are TRBV7-2 and TRBJ2-5; no definite D call. The CDR3 length is 14 residues. The V end lost 9 bases, the J end lost 7 bases, and 21 bases lay between the germline ends. Germline V gene data show CDR1 as SGHTA and CDR2 as FQGNSA. This CDR3 is CASRLWPLAGTQYF. Here the CDR3 DNA reads TGTGCCAGTAGACTGTGGCCCCTGGCCGGGACCCAGTACTTC.

The chain couples TRBV5-5 to TRBJ1-4; TRBD1 agrees at 7 bases. Trimming cost V 0 bases and J 8 bases; bases outside gene matches: 7. This CDR3 spans 15 amino acids. Germline CDR1 is SGHKS and CDR2 is YYEKEE (reference sequence). CDR3 sequence reads: CASSLVGQWEEKLFF. The CDR3 bases are TGTGCCAGCAGCTTGGTGGGACAGTGGGAAGAAAAACTGTTTTTT.

V and J are TRBV28 and TRBJ1-4; TRBD1 matches at 7 bases. Germline lookup yields CDR1 MDHEN and CDR2 SYDVKM. The CDR3 is 14 residues long. Trimming cost V 5 bases and J 8 bases; bases outside gene matches: 8. This chain's CDR3 is CASSPQGRGEKLFF. The CDR3 DNA reads as TGTGCCAGCAGTCCACAGGGGAGAGGGGAAAAACTGTTTTTT.

V gene TRBV2 combines with J gene TRBJ1-5; 9 nucleotides agree with TRBD1. The germline gives CDR1 SNHLY, CDR2 FYNNEI. V dropped 7 bases and J dropped 8; count of bases not matched to a gene: 9. This CDR3 contains 14 residues. The CDR3 region has the DNA TGTGCCAGCAAGGGGAGCAGGACAGGGGAGCCCCAGCATTTT. Residues: CASKGSRTGEPQHF.

The chain employs TRBV27 and TRBJ2-1; D not certain. Germline V gives CDR1 MNHEY, CDR2 SMNVEV (reference sequence). V lost 3 bases to trimming and J lost 8 bases, with 8 bases between them. The CDR3 consists of 12 residues. This chain's CDR3 is CASSFDGYEQFF. The CDR3 region has the DNA TGTGCCAGCAGTTTTGACGGGTATGAGCAGTTCTTC.

The chain couples TRBV5-4 to TRBJ2-2, with a weak D call TRBD2 (7 bases). The V end was cut by 4 bases, the J end by 1 base, with 14 bases between. The CDR3 is made up of 16 amino acids. Germline V lookup: CDR1 SGHNT, CDR2 YYREEE (reference sequence). CDR3 DNA: TGTGCCAGCAGCCCCACGGGGGGACAGAACACCGGGGAGCTGTTTTTT. It translates to CASSPTGGQNTGELFF.

The J gene is TRBJ1-2, the V gene TRBV18; 7 bases align to TRBD1. The CDR3 consists of 16 residues. With 3 bases clipped from V and 4 bases from J, the junction kept 11 bases outside the gene matches. Germline CDR1 KGHSH, CDR2 LQKENI. The CDR3: CASSPQMDRSVYGYTF. CDR3 DNA sequence: TGTGCCAGCTCACCGCAGATGGACAGGTCGGTCTATGGCTACACCTTC.

The V and J genes are TRBV5-1 and TRBJ1-1, with 9 bases matching TRBD1. The trim removed 4 bases at V and 1 base at J, leaving 8 bases unmatched. The CDR3 contains 16 residues. The germline V gene encodes CDR1 SGHRS and CDR2 YFSETQ. The chain's CDR3 is CASSNTGQGRNTEAFF. CDR3 coding DNA: TGCGCCAGCAGCAATACAGGACAGGGGAGGAACACTGAAGCTTTCTTT.

This chain connects TRBV28 to TRBJ1-4; D is possibly TRBD1 (6 bases). CDR1 and CDR2 (germline): MDHEN, SYDVKM. The CDR3 is 13 residues long. The V end was cut by 7 bases, the J end by 8 bases, with 14 bases between. CDR3 DNA sequence: TGTGCCAGCACTAGTGGGGGCGAAGAAAAACTGTTTTTT. Encoded protein: CASTSGGEEKLFF.

This clone was seen only once. V gene TRBV5-8 combines with J gene TRBJ1-3; D might be TRBD1 (6 bases). CDR3 length: 16 residues. Germline V lookup: CDR1 SGHTS, CDR2 YDEGEE. V lost 5 bases to trimming and J lost 0 bases, with 15 bases between them. For the CDR3, the DNA is TGTGCCAGCAGTACCGAGACAGGATACTCTGGAAACACCATATATTTT. The encoded protein is CASSTETGYSGNTIYF.